This is a list of T cell receptor beta chains from one sample in a study of blood T cell repertoires in COVID-19. Some clones are missing from TCRdb's copy, which holds only in-frame ones; the method was immunoSEQ multiplex PCR. The table lists approximately 76,000 clones, 88% of them singletons. The sequencing sample was made of peripheral blood. The receptors stem from a human donor in a cohort sampled during active COVID-19. Both conserved end residues are part of each CDR3. The D gene is left open where the match is weak. Only some rows state a clone size, as once, few, many or a class for expanded clones.

v_call,clone_size,j_call,d_call,cdr3_aa,cdr3_nt
TRBV7-2,once,TRBJ2-7,TRBD1,CASSSMTGLYEQYF,TGTGCCAGCAGCAGTATGACAGGGCTCTACGAGCAGTACTTC
TRBV28,-,TRBJ2-5,TRBD2,CASSPWTSGSQETQYF,TGTGCCAGCAGTCCATGGACTAGCGGGAGCCAAGAGACCCAGTACTTC
TRBV6-4,once,TRBJ1-1,-,CASSVTGRDTEAFF,TGTGCCAGCAGTGTAACAGGGCGGGACACTGAAGCTTTCTTT
TRBV21-1,-,TRBJ2-7,-,CASSTHSVLYEQYF,TGTGCCAGCAGCACGCATAGCGTGCTCTACGAGCAGTACTTC
TRBV5-4,once,TRBJ2-3,TRBD2,CASSLGLAGGTDTQYF,TGTGCCAGCAGCTTGGGACTAGCGGGGGGCACAGATACGCAGTATTTT
TRBV5-1,-,TRBJ1-2,TRBD1,CASSLGGTANYGYTF,TGCGCCAGCAGCTTGGGCGGGACAGCTAACTATGGCTACACCTTC
TRBV15,-,TRBJ1-5,TRBD1,CATSRIVTRQGANQPQHF,TGTGCCACCAGCAGAATCGTAACCCGACAGGGGGCCAATCAGCCCCAGCATTTT
TRBV4-3,-,TRBJ1-1,-,CASSQTHSLNTEAFF,TGCGCCAGCAGCCAAACACACAGCTTGAACACTGAAGCTTTCTTT
TRBV4-3,-,TRBJ2-7,-,CASSQDSSLSYEQYF,TGCGCCAGCAGCCAAGATTCTAGTCTGTCCTACGAGCAGTACTTC
TRBV6-5,once,TRBJ1-5,-,CASWVGGRSNQPQHF,TGTGCCAGCTGGGTGGGGGGACGGAGCAATCAGCCCCAGCATTTT
TRBV9,-,TRBJ2-2,-,CASSRDGGNTGELFF,TGTGCCAGCAGCAGAGACGGGGGGAACACCGGGGAGCTGTTTTTT
TRBV19,-,TRBJ1-5,-,CASTRFSGRGEDQPQHF,TGTGCCAGTACCCGCTTTTCTGGCAGGGGCGAGGATCAGCCCCAGCATTTT
TRBV27,once,TRBJ2-7,-,CASISIGSGGVSYEQYF,TGTGCCAGCATAAGCATCGGTTCGGGGGGCGTGTCCTACGAGCAGTACTTC
TRBV11-2,-,TRBJ1-5,-,CASSRGHNSNQPQHF,TGTGCCAGCAGCCGGGGACATAATAGCAATCAGCCCCAGCATTTT
TRBV7-9,once,TRBJ1-4,-,CASSLLTASTEKLFF,TGTGCCAGCAGCTTATTGACAGCTTCCACGGAAAAACTGTTTTTT
TRBV5-1,-,TRBJ2-2,TRBD2,CASSLLAGSGGELFF,TGCGCCAGCAGCCTACTAGCGGGTTCGGGCGGGGAGCTGTTTTTT
TRBV11-2,once,TRBJ1-1,-,CASSLETPTGTPEAFF,TGTGCCAGCAGCTTAGAGACCCCGACAGGAACTCCCGAAGCTTTCTTT
TRBV6-1,-,TRBJ1-4,-,CASSDRTGKLFF,TGTGCCAGCAGTGACCGAACAGGGAAACTGTTTTTT
TRBV24-1,-,TRBJ2-2,TRBD1,CATNAGTGWAGELFF,TGTGCCACCAACGCCGGGACAGGGTGGGCCGGGGAGCTGTTTTTT
TRBV12-5,-,TRBJ2-7,TRBD2,CASGPPGLAGVQYF,TGTGCTAGTGGTCCCCCGGGACTAGCGGGAGTGCAGTACTTC
TRBV9,once,TRBJ2-1,TRBD2,CASSVSGSPRGGSYNEQFF,TGTGCCAGCAGCGTAAGCGGGAGTCCAAGGGGGGGCTCCTACAATGAGCAGTTCTTC
TRBV19,-,TRBJ2-3,-,CASSIGRAGWGRGTDTQYF,TGTGCCAGTAGTATAGGACGCGCGGGGTGGGGCCGTGGCACAGATACGCAGTATTTT
TRBV30,-,TRBJ1-4,TRBD1,CAWSGQGFEKLFF,TGTGCCTGGAGTGGACAGGGTTTCGAAAAACTGTTTTTT
TRBV15,-,TRBJ1-2,TRBD1,CATTPERAGGGYGYTF,TGTGCCACCACCCCAGAGAGGGCAGGGGGCGGTTATGGCTACACCTTC
TRBV11-3,-,TRBJ2-7,TRBD1,CASSTDREGAYEQYF,TGTGCCAGCAGCACGGACAGGGAAGGCGCCTACGAGCAGTACTTC
TRBV11-3,-,TRBJ2-5,TRBD2,CASSPGGEETQYF,TGTGCCAGCAGCCCGGGGGGGGAGGAGACCCAGTACTTC
TRBV25-1,few,TRBJ1-1,-,CASSTQHHTEAFF,TGTGCCAGCAGTACCCAACACCACACTGAAGCTTTCTTT
TRBV6-5,-,TRBJ2-1,-,CASSRDYNEQFF,TGTGCCAGCAGCAGGGACTACAATGAGCAGTTCTTC
TRBV19,-,TRBJ1-3,TRBD1,CASIRQGANTIYF,TGTGCCAGTATAAGACAGGGGGCGAACACCATATATTTT
TRBV7-8,once,TRBJ1-4,-,CASSPAGFDEKLFF,TGTGCCAGCAGCCCCGCAGGATTTGATGAAAAACTGTTTTTT
TRBV12-3/TRBV12-4,-,TRBJ2-7,TRBD1,CASSQLGGHEQYF,TGTGCCAGCAGCCAGTTAGGGGGCCACGAGCAGTACTTC
TRBV5-1,-,TRBJ2-5,-,CASSPGTQETQYF,TGCGCCAGCAGCCCTGGGACTCAAGAGACCCAGTACTTC
TRBV7-9,-,TRBJ1-2,TRBD1,CASYRTGELSGYTF,TGTGCCAGCTACCGTACAGGGGAACTTAGTGGCTACACCTTC
TRBV19,once,TRBJ2-1,TRBD2,CASSQLAGGPNEQFF,TGTGCCAGTAGTCAACTAGCGGGAGGGCCCAATGAGCAGTTCTTC
TRBV28,-,TRBJ1-1,-,CASTITQGMAFF,TGTGCCAGCACGATTACGCAGGGTATGGCTTTCTTT
TRBV5-1,-,TRBJ2-1,-,CASSAGLASYNEQFF,TGCGCCAGCAGCGCGGGACTGGCCTCCTACAATGAGCAGTTCTTC
TRBV11-3,-,TRBJ2-3,-,CASSLEFSDTQYF,TGTGCCAGCAGCTTAGAATTCTCGGATACGCAGTATTTT
TRBV29-1,-,TRBJ2-1,TRBD1,CSVEAGDRGYNNEQFF,TGCAGCGTTGAAGCCGGGGACAGGGGATATAACAATGAGCAGTTCTTC
TRBV7-9,once,TRBJ2-2,TRBD2,CASSYSRLAGRSGTGELFF,TGTGCCAGCAGTTATAGTAGACTAGCGGGAAGATCGGGGACCGGGGAGCTGTTTTTT
TRBV6-1,-,TRBJ2-7,TRBD2,CASSETRTRAPYEQYF,TGTGCCAGCAGTGAAACCCGGACTAGAGCACCCTACGAGCAGTACTTC
TRBV7-7,-,TRBJ2-1,TRBD2,CASSEGWGRAYNEQFF,TGTGCTAGCAGCGAAGGATGGGGGAGGGCCTACAATGAGCAGTTCTTC
TRBV7-3,once,TRBJ2-3,TRBD2,CASSLAGGQDTQYF,TGTGCCAGCAGCTTAGCGGGGGGCCAAGATACGCAGTATTTT
TRBV7-2,-,TRBJ1-6,-,CASSLESSYNSPLHF,TGTGCCAGCAGCCTAGAGAGCTCCTATAATTCACCCCTCCACTTT
TRBV27,-,TRBJ2-7,-,CASRMGSSYEQYF,TGTGCCAGCAGAATGGGCAGCTCCTACGAGCAGTACTTC
TRBV19,many,TRBJ1-6,TRBD1,CASSTPGGSPLHF,TGTGCCAGTAGTACCCCAGGGGGCTCACCCCTCCACTTT
TRBV10-3,-,TRBJ1-5,-,CAISDAWGGSNQPQHF,TGTGCCATCAGTGACGCCTGGGGGGGTAGCAATCAGCCCCAGCATTTT
TRBV15,-,TRBJ2-7,TRBD2,CATSVAGGPLNEQYF,TGTGCCACCAGTGTAGCGGGAGGGCCTCTGAACGAGCAGTACTTC
TRBV19,-,TRBJ2-5,TRBD2,CASSMSSGRAVETQYF,TGTGCCAGTAGTATGTCTAGCGGGAGGGCCGTGGAGACCCAGTACTTC
TRBV30,-,TRBJ1-4,-,CAWRETWTANEKLFF,TGTGCCTGGAGGGAGACTTGGACTGCGAATGAAAAACTGTTTTTT
TRBV3-1/TRBV3-2,few,TRBJ2-7,TRBD2,CASSQGLAHYEQYF,TGTGCCAGCAGCCAAGGACTAGCGCACTACGAGCAGTACTTC
TRBV7-8,-,TRBJ1-6,-,CASSLAGQGSPLHF,TGTGCCAGCAGCTTAGCGGGGCAGGGTTCACCCCTCCACTTT
TRBV30,-,TRBJ1-1,-,CAWSIGDEAFF,TGTGCCTGGAGCATAGGAGATGAAGCTTTCTTT
TRBV28,-,TRBJ2-2,-,CASSPRTGRRTGELFF,TGTGCCAGCAGTCCCCGAACAGGGCGTCGGACCGGGGAGCTGTTTTTT